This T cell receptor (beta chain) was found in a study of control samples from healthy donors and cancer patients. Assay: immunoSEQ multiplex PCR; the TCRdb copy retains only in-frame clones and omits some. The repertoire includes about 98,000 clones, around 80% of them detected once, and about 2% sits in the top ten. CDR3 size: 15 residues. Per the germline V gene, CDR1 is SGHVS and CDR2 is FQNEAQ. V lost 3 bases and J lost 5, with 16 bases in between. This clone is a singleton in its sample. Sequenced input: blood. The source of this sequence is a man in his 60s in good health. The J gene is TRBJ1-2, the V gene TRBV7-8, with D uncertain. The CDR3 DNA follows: TGTGCCAGCAGCTTTAGCGCCCAAGGGATATATGGCTACACCTTC. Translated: CASSFSAQGIYGYTF.